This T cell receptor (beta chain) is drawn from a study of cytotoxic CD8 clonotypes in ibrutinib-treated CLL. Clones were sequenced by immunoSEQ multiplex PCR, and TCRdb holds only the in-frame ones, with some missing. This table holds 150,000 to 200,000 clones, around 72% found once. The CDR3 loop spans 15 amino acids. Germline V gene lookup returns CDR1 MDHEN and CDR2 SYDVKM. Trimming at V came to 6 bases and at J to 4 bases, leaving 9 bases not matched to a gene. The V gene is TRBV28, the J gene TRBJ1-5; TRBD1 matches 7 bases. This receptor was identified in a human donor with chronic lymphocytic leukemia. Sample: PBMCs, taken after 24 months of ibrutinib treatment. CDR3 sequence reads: CASSLRGRGNQPQHF. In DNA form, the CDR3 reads TGTGCCAGCAGCCTAAGGGGGCGCGGTAATCAGCCCCAGCATTTT.